In its sample, the clone carrying this T cell receptor beta chain is medium-sized. Germline V gene sequence: CDR1 LNHDA, CDR2 SQIVND (reference sequence). V was trimmed by 7 bases and J by 0 bases, leaving 7 bases between them. The CDR3 loop spans 13 amino acids. The data are from a study of CXCR3 chemokines and chemotherapy response in bladder cancer. From the PCR reads, TCRdb called clonotypes with MiXCR, one entry per CDR3 protein. This repertoire shows approximately 2,300 distinct CDR3 sequences, 6.5% to 8% found once; its top ten account for about 32%. Sample collection was performed from a patient whose treatment included neoadjuvant chemotherapy. This chain connects TRBV19 to TRBJ1-3; the D is unclear. This receptor was identified in a human donor with bladder cancer that responded to neoadjuvant chemotherapy. CDR3 protein: CASKKTSGNTIYF. Here the CDR3 DNA reads TGTGCCAGTAAAAAAACCTCTGGAAACACCATATATTTT.